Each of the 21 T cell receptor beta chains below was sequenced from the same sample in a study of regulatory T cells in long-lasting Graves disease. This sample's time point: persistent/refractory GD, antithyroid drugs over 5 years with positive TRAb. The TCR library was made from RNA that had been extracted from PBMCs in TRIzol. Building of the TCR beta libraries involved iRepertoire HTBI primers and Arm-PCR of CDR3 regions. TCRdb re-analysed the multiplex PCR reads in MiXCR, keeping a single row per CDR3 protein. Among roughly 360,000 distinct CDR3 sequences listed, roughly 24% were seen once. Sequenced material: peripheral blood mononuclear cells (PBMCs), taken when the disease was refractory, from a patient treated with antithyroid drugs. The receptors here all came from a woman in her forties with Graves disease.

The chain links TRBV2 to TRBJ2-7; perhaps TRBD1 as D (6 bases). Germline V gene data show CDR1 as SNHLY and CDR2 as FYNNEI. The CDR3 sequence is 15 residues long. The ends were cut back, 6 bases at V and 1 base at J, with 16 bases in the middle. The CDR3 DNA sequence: TGTGCCAGCAGGACCGCAGGGGTATTGTCCTACGAGCAGTACTTC. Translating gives CASRTAGVLSYEQYF.

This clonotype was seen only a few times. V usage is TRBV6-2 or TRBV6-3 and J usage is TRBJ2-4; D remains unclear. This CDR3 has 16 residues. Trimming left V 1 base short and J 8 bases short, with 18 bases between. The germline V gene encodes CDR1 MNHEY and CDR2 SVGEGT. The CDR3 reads CASSYYVRPVSDIQYF. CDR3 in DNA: TGTGCCAGCAGTTACTACGTAAGACCAGTCTCGGACATTCAGTACTTC.

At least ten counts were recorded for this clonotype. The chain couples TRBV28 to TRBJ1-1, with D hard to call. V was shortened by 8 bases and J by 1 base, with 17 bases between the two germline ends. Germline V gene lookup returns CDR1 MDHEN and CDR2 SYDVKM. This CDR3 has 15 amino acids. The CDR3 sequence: CASPSAGPRNTEAFF. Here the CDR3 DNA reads TGTGCCAGCCCCAGCGCGGGCCCGAGGAACACTGAAGCTTTCTTT.

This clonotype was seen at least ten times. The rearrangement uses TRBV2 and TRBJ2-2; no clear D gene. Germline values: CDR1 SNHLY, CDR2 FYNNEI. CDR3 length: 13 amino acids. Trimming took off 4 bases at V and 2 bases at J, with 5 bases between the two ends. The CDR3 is CASSVLNTGELFF. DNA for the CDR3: TGTGCCAGCAGTGTGCTCAACACCGGGGAGCTGTTTTTT.

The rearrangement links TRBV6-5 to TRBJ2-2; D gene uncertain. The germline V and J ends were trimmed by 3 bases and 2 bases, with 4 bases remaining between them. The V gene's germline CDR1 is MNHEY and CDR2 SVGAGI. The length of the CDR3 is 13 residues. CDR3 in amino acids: CASSYLNTGELFF. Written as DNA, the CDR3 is TGTGCCAGCAGTTATTTAAACACCGGGGAGCTGTTTTTT.

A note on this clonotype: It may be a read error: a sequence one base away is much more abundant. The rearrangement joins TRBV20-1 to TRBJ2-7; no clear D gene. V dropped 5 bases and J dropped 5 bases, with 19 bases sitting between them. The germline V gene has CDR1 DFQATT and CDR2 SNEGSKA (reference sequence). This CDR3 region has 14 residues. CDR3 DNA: TGCAGTGCTCATGACTTGATAGGGTCTAACGAGCAGTACTTC. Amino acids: CSAHDLIGSNEQYF.

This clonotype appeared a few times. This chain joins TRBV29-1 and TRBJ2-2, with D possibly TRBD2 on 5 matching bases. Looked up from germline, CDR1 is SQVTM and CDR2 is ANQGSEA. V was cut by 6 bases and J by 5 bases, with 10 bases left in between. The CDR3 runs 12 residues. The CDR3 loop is CSVRGRTGELFF. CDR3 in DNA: TGCAGCGTCAGAGGGAGAACCGGGGAGCTGTTTTTT.

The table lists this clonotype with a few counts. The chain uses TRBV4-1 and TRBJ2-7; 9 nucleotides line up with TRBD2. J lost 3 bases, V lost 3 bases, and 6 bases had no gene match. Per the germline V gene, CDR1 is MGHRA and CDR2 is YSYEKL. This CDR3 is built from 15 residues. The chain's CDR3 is CASSQGLAYVYEQYF. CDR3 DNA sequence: TGCGCCAGCAGCCAGGGACTAGCTTATGTCTACGAGCAGTACTTC.

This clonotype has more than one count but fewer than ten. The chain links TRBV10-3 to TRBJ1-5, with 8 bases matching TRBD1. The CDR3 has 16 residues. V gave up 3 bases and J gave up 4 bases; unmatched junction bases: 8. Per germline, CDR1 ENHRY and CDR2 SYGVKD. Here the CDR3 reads CAISEEIRTGNQPQHF. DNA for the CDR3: TGTGCCATCAGTGAAGAAATAAGGACAGGGAATCAGCCCCAGCATTTT.

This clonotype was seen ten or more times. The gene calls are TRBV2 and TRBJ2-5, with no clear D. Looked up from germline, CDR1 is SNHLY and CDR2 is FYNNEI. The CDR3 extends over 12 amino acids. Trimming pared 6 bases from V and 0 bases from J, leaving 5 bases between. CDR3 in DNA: TGTGCCAGCAGATCTGACCAAGAGACCCAGTACTTC. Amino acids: CASRSDQETQYF.

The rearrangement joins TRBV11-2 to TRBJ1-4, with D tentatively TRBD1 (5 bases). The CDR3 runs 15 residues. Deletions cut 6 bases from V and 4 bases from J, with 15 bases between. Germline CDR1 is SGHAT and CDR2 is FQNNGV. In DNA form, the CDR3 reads TGTGCCAGCAGACGTCCGGGACGGATTAATGAAAAACTGTTTTTT. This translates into CASRRPGRINEKLFF.

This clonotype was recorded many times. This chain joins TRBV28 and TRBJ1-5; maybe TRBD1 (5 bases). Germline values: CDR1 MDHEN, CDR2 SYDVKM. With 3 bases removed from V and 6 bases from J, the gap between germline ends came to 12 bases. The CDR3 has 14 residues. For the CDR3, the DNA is TGTGCCAGCAGTTTTGGGGGAGCGGGTCAGCCCCAGCATTTT. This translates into CASSFGGAGQPQHF. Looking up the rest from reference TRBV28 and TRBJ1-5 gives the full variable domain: DVKVTQSSRYLVKRTGEKVFLECVQDMDHENMFWYRQDPGLGLRLIYFSYDVKMKEKGDIPEGYSVSREKKERFSLILESASTNQTSMYLCASSFGGAGQPQHFGDGTRLSIL.

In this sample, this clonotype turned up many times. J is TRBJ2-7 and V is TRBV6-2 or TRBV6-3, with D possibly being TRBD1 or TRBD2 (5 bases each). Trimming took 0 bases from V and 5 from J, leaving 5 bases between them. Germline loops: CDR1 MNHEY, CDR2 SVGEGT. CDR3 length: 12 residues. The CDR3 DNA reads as TGTGCCAGCAGTTACTCGGGGGACGAGCAGTACTTC. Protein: CASSYSGDEQYF.

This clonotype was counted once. The DNA of the CDR3 is TGTGCCAGTTACCTAGCGGGGCGACAGTATTTT. The encoded protein is CASYLAGRQYF. V usage is TRBV3-1 and J usage is TRBJ2-3; the match to TRBD2 covers 9 bases. This CDR3 has 11 residues. Germline V gene sequence: CDR1 LGHDT, CDR2 YNNKEL (reference sequence). V was pared by 9 bases and J by 12 bases, with 7 bases of the junction left unmatched.

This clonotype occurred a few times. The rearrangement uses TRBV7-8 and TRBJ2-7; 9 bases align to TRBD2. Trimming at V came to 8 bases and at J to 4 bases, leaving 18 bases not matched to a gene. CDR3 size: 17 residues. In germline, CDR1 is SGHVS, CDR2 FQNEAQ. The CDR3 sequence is CASSPPSRLAGKYEQYF. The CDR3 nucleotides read TGTGCCAGCTCTCCCCCTTCCCGCCTAGCGGGAAAGTACGAGCAGTACTTC.

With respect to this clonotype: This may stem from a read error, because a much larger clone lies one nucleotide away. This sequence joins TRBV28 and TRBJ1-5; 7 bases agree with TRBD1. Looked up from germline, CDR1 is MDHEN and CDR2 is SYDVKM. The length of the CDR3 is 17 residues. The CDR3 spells CAGSPTHLTGLNQPQHF. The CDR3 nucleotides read TGTGCCGGCAGCCCCACCCATCTGACAGGGTTGAATCAGCCCCAGCATTTT. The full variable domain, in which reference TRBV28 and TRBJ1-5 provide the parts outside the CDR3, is DVKVTQSSRYLVKRTGEKVFLECVQDMDHENMFWYRQDPGLGLRLIYFSYDVKMKEKGDIPEGYSVSREKKERFSLILESASTNQTSMYLCAGSPTHLTGLNQPQHFGDGTRLSIL.

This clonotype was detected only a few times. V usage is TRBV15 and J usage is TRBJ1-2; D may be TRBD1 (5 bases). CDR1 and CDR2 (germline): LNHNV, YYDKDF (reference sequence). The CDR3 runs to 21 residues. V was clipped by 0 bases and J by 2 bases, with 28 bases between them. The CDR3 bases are TGTGCCACCAGCAGAGATCGAGGCAGCCTCAGGGATCTGCGGGCAAACTATGGCTACACCTTC. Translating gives CATSRDRGSLRDLRANYGYTF.

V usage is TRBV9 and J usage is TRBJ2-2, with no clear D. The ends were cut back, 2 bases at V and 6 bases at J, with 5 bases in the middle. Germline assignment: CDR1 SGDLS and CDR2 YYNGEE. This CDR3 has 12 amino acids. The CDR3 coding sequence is TGTGCCAGCAGCGTCAAAGCCGGGGAGCTGTTTTTT. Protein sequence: CASSVKAGELFF.

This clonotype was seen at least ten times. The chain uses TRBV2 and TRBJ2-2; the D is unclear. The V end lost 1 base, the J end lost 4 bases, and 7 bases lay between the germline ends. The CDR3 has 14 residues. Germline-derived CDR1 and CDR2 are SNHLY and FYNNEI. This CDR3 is CASSEVRSTGELFF. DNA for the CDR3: TGTGCCAGCAGTGAAGTTAGGTCCACCGGGGAGCTGTTTTTT.

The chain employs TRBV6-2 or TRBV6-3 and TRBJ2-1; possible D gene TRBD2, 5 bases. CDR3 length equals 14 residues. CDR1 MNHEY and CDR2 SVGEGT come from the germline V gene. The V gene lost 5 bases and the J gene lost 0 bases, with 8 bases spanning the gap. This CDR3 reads CASSSGGSYNEQFF. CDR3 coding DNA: TGTGCCAGCAGTAGCGGTGGCTCCTACAATGAGCAGTTCTTC.

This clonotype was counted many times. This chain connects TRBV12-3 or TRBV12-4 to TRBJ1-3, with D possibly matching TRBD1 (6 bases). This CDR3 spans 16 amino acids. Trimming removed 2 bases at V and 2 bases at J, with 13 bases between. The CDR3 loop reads CASSLIPTGPGNTIYF. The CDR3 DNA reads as TGTGCCAGCAGTTTAATCCCGACAGGTCCTGGAAACACCATATATTTT.